The source of this T cell receptor beta chain is a study of Tregs in tolerant kidney transplant recipients. Whole-study findings and limits: Biological reproducibility was not directly addressed, but technical replication error appeared minimal. Activated donor B cell expansion appeared to reveal the most relevant donor-specific TCRbeta repertoire. The small number of patients limits these findings pending further validation.

Generated by immunoSEQ multiplex PCR, the TCRdb table keeps only in-frame clones and is missing some. Of 200,000 to 300,000 clones in the sample, 84% were seen once. Unstimulated Tregs (CD4+CD25+CD127-) and CD4+CD25- non-Tregs were sorted from PBMCs. In the case of this clone: The target antigen is unknown.

The J segment lost 5 bases and the V segment lost 4 bases, leaving 7 bases of the junction unmatched. Per the germline V gene, CDR1 is SGHRS and CDR2 is YFSETQ. The CDR3 has 16 residues. Sequencing was done on a sample of CD4+ T cells from blood. The TCR comes from a human donor in good health. J is TRBJ2-1 and V is TRBV5-1, with 12 bases lining up with TRBD2. The CDR3, as DNA: TGCGCCAGCAGCGCGGCACTAGCGGGGGGAAACAATGAGCAGTTCTTC. Translation gives CASSAALAGGNNEQFF. Complete variable domain (other parts from reference TRBV5-1 and TRBJ2-1): KAGVTQTPRYLIKTRGQQVTLSCSPISGHRSVSWYQQTPGQGLQFLFEYFSETQRNKGNFPGRFSGRQFSNSRSEMNVSTLELGDSALYLCASSAALAGGNNEQFFGPGTRLTVL.